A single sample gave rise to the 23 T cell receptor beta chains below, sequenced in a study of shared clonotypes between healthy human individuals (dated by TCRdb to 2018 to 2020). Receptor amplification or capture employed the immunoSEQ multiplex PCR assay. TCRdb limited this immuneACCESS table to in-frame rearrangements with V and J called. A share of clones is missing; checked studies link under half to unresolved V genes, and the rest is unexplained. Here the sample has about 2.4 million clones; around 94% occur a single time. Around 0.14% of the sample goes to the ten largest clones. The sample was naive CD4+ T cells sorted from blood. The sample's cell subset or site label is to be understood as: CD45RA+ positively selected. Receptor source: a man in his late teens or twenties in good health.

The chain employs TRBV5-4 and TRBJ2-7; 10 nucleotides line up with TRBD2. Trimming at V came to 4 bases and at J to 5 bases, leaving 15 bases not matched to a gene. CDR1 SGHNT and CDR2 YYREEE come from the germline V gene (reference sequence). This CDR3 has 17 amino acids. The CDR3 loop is CASSPEWGLAKGHEQYF. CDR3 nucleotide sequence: TGTGCCAGCAGCCCGGAATGGGGACTAGCGAAAGGTCACGAGCAGTACTTC.

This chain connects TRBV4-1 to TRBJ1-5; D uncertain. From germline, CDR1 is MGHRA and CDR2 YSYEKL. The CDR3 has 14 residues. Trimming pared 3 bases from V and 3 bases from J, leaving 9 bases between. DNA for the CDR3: TGCGCCAGCAGCCAGGATTATATCAATCAGCCCCAGCATTTT. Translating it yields CASSQDYINQPQHF.

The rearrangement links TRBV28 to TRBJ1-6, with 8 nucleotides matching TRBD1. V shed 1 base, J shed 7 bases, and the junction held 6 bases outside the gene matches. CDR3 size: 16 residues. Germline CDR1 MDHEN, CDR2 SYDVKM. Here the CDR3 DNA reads TGTGCCAGCAGTTTATCCGACCGGACAGGGAATTCACCCCTCCACTTT. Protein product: CASSLSDRTGNSPLHF.

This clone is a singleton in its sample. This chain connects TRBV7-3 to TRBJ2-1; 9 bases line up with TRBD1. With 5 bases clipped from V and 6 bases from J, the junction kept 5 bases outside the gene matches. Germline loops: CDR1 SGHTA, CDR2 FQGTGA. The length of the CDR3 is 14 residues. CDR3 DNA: TGTGCCAGCAGCCCAGGGACAGGGATCAATGAGCAGTTCTTC. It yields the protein CASSPGTGINEQFF.

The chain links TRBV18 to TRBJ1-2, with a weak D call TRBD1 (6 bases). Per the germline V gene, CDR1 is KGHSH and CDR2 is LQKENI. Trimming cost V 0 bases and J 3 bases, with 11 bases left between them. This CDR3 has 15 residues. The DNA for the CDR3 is TGTGCCAGCTCACCACCTCGAAAGGGGGACTATGGCTACACCTTC. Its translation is CASSPPRKGDYGYTF.

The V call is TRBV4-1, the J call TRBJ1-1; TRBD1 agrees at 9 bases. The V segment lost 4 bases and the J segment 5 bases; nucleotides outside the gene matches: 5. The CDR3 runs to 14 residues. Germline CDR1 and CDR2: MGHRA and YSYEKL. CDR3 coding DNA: TGCGCCAGCAGCCCGGGGACAGGGAGAACTGAAGCTTTCTTT. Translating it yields CASSPGTGRTEAFF.

CDR3 residues: CASSAEQGPGEKLFF. CDR3 sequence (DNA): TGTGCCAGCAGTGCTGAACAGGGGCCTGGTGAAAAACTGTTTTTT. This chain uses TRBV6-4 with TRBJ1-4, with TRBD1 identical over 7 bases. Per the germline V gene, CDR1 is MRHNA and CDR2 is SNTAGT. This CDR3 spans 15 amino acids. Trimming removed 4 bases from V and 7 bases from J; junction bases left unmatched: 9.

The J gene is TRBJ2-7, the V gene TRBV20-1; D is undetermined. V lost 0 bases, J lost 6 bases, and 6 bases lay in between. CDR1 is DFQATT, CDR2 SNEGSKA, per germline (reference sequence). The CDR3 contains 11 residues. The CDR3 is CSARDNSEQYF. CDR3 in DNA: TGCAGTGCTAGAGATAATAGCGAGCAGTACTTC.

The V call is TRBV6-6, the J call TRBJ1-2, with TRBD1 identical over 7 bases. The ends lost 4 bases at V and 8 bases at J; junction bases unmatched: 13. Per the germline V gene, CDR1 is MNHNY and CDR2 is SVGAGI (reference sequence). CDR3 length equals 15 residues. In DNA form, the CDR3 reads TGTGCCAGCAGTTGGGGCCGTTACAGGGGTGACGGCTACACCTTC. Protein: CASSWGRYRGDGYTF.

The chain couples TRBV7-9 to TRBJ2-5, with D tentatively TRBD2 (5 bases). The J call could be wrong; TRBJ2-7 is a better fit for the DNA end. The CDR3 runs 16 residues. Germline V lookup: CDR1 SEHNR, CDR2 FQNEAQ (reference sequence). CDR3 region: CASSLTGIGLDNEQYF. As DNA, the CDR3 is TGTGCCAGCAGCCTAACCGGGATAGGGTTAGATAACGAGCAGTACTTC.

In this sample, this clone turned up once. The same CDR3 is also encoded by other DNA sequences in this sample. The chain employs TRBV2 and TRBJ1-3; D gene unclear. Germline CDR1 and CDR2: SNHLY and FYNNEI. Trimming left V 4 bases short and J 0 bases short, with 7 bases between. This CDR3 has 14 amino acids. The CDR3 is CASSGGSSGNTIYF. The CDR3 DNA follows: TGTGCCAGCAGTGGCGGCAGCTCTGGAAACACCATATATTTT. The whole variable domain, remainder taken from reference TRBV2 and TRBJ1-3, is EPEVTQTPSHQVTQMGQEVILRCVPISNHLYFYWYRQILGQKVEFLVSFYNNEISEKSEIFDDQFSVERPDGSNFTLKIRSTKLEDSAMYFCASSGGSSGNTIYFGEGSWLTVV.

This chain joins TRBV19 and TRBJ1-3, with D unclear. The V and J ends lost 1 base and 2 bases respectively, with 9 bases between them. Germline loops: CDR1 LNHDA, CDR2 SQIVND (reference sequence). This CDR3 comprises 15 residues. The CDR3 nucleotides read TGTGCCAGTAGTATAGGGATTCGTGCTGGAAACACCATATATTTT. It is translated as CASSIGIRAGNTIYF.

CDR3 nucleotide sequence: TGTGCCAGCAGCACTTCGGGACAGGGTATCGAAAAACTGTTTTTT. Translated, it gives CASSTSGQGIEKLFF. The V and J genes are TRBV7-6 and TRBJ1-4; TRBD1 agrees at 9 bases. Germline-derived CDR1 and CDR2 are SGHVS and FNYEAQ. V dropped 5 bases and J dropped 8; count of bases not matched to a gene: 9. The CDR3 consists of 15 residues.

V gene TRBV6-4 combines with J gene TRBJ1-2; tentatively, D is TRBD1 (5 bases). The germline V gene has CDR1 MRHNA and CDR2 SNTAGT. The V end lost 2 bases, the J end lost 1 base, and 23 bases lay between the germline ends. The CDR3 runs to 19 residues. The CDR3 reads CASSDRGLNRADLNYGYTF. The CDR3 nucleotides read TGTGCCAGCAGTGACAGGGGCCTCAACCGGGCCGATCTTAACTATGGCTACACCTTC.

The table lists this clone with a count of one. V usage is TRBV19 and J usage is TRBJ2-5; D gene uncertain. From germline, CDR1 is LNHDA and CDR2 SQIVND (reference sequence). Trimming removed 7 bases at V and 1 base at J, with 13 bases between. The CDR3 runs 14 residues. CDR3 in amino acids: CASKRTLLQETQYF. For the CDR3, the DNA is TGTGCCAGTAAAAGAACACTTCTCCAAGAGACCCAGTACTTC.

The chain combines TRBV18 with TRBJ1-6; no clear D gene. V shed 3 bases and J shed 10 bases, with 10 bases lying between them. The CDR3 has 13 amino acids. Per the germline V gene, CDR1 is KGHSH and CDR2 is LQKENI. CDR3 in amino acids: CASSPGKGSPLHF. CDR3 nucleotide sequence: TGTGCCAGCTCACCCGGGAAGGGATCACCCCTCCACTTT.

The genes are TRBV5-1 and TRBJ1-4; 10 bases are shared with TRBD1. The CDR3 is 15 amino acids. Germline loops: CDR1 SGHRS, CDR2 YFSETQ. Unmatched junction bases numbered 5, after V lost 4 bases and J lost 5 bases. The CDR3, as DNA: TGCGCCAGCAGCGGCAGGACAGGGGGAAATGAAAAACTGTTTTTT. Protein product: CASSGRTGGNEKLFF.

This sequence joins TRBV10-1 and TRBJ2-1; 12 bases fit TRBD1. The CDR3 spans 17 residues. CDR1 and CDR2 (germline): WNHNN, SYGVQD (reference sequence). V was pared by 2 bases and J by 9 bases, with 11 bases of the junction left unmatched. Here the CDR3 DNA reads TGCGCCAGCAGTGAGAACCTACCGGGACAGGGGGCCTTTGAGCAGTTCTTC. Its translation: CASSENLPGQGAFEQFF.

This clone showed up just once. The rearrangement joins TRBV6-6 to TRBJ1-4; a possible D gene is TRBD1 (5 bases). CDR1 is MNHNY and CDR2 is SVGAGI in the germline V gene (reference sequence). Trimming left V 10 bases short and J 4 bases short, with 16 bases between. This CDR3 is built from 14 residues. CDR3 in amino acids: CATLSGANNEKLFF. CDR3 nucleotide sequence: TGTGCCACCCTCTCCGGGGCTAATAATGAAAAACTGTTTTTT.

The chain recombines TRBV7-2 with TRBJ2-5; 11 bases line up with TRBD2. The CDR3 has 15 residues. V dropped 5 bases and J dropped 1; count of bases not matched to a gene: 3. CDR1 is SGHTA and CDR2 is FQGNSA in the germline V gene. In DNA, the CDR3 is TGTGCCAGCAGCACGACTAGCGGGATCCAAGAGACCCAGTACTTC. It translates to CASSTTSGIQETQYF.

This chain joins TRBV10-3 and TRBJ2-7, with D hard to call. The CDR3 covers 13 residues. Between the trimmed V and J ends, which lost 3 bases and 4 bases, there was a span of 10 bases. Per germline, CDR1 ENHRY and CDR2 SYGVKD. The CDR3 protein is CAISDGVGYEQYF. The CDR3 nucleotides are TGTGCCATCAGTGATGGGGTTGGGTACGAGCAGTACTTC.

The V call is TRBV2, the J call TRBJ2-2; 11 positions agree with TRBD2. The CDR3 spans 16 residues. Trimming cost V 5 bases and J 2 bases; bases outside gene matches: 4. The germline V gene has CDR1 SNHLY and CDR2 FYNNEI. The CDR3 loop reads CASSPGTSGNTGELFF. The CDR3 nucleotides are TGTGCCAGCAGTCCCGGGACTAGCGGAAACACCGGGGAGCTGTTTTTT. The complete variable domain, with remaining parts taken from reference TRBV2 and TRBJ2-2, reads EPEVTQTPSHQVTQMGQEVILRCVPISNHLYFYWYRQILGQKVEFLVSFYNNEISEKSEIFDDQFSVERPDGSNFTLKIRSTKLEDSAMYFCASSPGTSGNTGELFFGEGSRLTVL.

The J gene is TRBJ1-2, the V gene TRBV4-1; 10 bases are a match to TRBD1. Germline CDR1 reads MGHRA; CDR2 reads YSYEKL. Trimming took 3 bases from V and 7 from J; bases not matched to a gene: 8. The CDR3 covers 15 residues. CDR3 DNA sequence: TGCGCCAGCAGCCAGGACCAGACAGGGGGCTCTGGCTACACCTTC. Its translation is CASSQDQTGGSGYTF.